This T cell receptor beta chain was observed in a study of shared T cell receptors in the human thymus. TCRdb's copy holds only in-frame clones and misses some; the assay was immunoSEQ multiplex PCR. The table includes more than 550,000 clones, around 87% detected once. V gave up 3 bases and J gave up 9 bases; unmatched junction bases: 13. This CDR3 has 16 amino acids. Germline CDR1 is WNHNN and CDR2 is SYGVQD (reference sequence). This clone was observed once. Another study also made use of these data, one on human thymus T cells. From that study: Donor material was obtained from healthy Finnish infants undergoing corrective surgery for congenital heart defects. V and J genes seemed to be used with bias in thymic and blood repertoires. Related reports documented highly overlapping thymic repertoires among unrelated individuals.

This chain connects TRBV10-1 to TRBJ2-1, with 8 nucleotides matching TRBD1. The receptor comes from a boy younger than two with a congenital heart defect. The specimen was thymocytes. CDR3 DNA sequence: TGCGCCAGCAGTGATGGGCAGGGGGCATTTACAAGTGAGCAGTTCTTC. Translating gives CASSDGQGAFTSEQFF.